The rows below give T cell receptor beta chains drawn from one sample of a study of blood T cell repertoires in COVID-19. The data were produced by immunoSEQ multiplex PCR, yet TCRdb's version contains in-frame clones alone and is incomplete. Among about 60,000 clones listed, less than 85% were seen once. Sample: peripheral blood. Receptors originate from an older man with active COVID-19. The CDR3 runs from the conserved cysteine through the conserved F or W. The D gene is left open where the match is weak. For some rows the clone size is stated as once, few or many, or as a class when expanded; others skip it.

clone size: NA; V gene: TRBV18; J gene: TRBJ2-5; D gene: TRBD2; CDR3 DNA: TGTGCCAGCTCACTGAGACTAGCCAACCAAGAGACCCAGTACTTC; CDR3 protein: CASSLRLANQETQYF
clone size: NA; V gene: TRBV7-9; J gene: TRBJ2-7; D gene: TRBD2; CDR3 DNA: TGTGCCAGCAGCTTAAGCGGGATCACCTACGAGCAGTACTTC; CDR3 protein: CASSLSGITYEQYF
clone size: once; V gene: TRBV18; J gene: TRBJ1-1; D gene: TRBD1; CDR3 DNA: TGTGCCAGCTCACCAAACAGGGGTGGCACTGAAGCTTTCTTT; CDR3 protein: CASSPNRGGTEAFF
clone size: NA; V gene: TRBV7-9; J gene: TRBJ2-7; D gene: TRBD2; CDR3 DNA: TGTGCCAGCAGCCTCAGCGGGAGGCCTTACGAGCAGTACTTC; CDR3 protein: CASSLSGRPYEQYF
clone size: once; V gene: TRBV7-7; J gene: TRBJ2-3; D gene: TRBD2; CDR3 DNA: TGTGCCAGCAGCTTAGCAGCTAGCGGACTGGGAACAGATACGCAGTATTTT; CDR3 protein: CASSLAASGLGTDTQYF
clone size: once; V gene: TRBV4-2; J gene: TRBJ1-3; D gene: TRBD1; CDR3 DNA: TGTGCCAGCAGCCAAAACAGGGGGCAGGGAAACACCATATATTTT; CDR3 protein: CASSQNRGQGNTIYF
clone size: NA; V gene: TRBV30; J gene: TRBJ1-2; D gene: TRBD1; CDR3 DNA: TGTGCCTGGAGCCTACAGGGGATCTATGGCTACACCTTC; CDR3 protein: CAWSLQGIYGYTF
clone size: NA; V gene: TRBV2; J gene: TRBJ1-5; D gene: NA; CDR3 DNA: TGTGCCAGCAGTGCACAGAGTAGCAATCAGCCCCAGCATTTT; CDR3 protein: CASSAQSSNQPQHF
clone size: NA; V gene: TRBV28; J gene: TRBJ1-2; D gene: NA; CDR3 DNA: TGTGCCAGCAGCATGGAAACAGGGACCTCGTATGGCTACACCTTC; CDR3 protein: CASSMETGTSYGYTF
clone size: few; V gene: TRBV7-2; J gene: TRBJ1-2; D gene: NA; CDR3 DNA: TGTGCCAGCAGCTTAACAGGGAACCATGGCTACACCTTC; CDR3 protein: CASSLTGNHGYTF